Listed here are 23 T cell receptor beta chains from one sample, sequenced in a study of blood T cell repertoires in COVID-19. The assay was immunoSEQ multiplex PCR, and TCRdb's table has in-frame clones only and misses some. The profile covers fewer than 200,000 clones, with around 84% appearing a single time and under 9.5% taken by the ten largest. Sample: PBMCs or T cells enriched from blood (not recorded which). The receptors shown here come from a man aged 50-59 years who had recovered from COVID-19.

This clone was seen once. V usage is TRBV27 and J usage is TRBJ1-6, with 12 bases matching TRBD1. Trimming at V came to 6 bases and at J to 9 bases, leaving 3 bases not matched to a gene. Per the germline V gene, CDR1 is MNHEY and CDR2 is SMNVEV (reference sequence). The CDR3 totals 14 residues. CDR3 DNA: TGTGCCAGCAGCCGGGGACAGGGGGCTTCACCCCTCCACTTT. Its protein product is CASSRGQGASPLHF.

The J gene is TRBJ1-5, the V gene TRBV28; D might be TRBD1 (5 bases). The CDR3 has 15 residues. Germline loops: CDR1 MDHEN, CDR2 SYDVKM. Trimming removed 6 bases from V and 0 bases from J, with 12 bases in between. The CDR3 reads CASSLGGNSNQPQHF. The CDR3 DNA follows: TGTGCCAGCAGCCTGGGGGGGAATAGCAATCAGCCCCAGCATTTT.

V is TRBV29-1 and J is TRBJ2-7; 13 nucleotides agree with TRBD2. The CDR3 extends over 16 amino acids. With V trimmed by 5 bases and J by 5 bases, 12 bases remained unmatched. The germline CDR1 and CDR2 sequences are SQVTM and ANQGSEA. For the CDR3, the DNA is TGCAGCGTTAGGACCCAACTAGCGGGGGGGCTGCACGAGCAGTACTTC. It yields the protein CSVRTQLAGGLHEQYF.

The CDR3 loop reads CASSRQGSSYEQYF. The CDR3 nucleotides read TGTGCCAGTAGTAGACAGGGCAGTTCCTACGAGCAGTACTTC. The J gene is TRBJ2-7, the V gene TRBV19, with 7 bases fitting TRBD1. This CDR3 region has 14 residues. V lost 4 bases and J lost 1; bases outside the gene matches: 4. Looked up from germline, CDR1 is LNHDA and CDR2 is SQIVND (reference sequence).

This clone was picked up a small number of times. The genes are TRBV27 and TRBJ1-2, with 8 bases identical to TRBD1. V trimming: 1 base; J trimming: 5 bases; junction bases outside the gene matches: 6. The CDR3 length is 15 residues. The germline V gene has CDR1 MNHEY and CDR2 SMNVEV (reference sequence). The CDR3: CASSLFSQGAYGYTF. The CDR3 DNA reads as TGTGCCAGCAGTTTATTTTCCCAGGGGGCATATGGCTACACCTTC.

The CDR3 region is CASRLSGGTEAFF. CDR3 nucleotide sequence: TGTGCCAGCAGACTCAGCGGGGGCACTGAAGCTTTCTTT. V gene TRBV12-3 or TRBV12-4 combines with J gene TRBJ1-1; D possibly corresponds to TRBD1 (5 bases). V was clipped by 6 bases and J by 4 bases, with 12 bases between them. The CDR3 spans 13 residues.

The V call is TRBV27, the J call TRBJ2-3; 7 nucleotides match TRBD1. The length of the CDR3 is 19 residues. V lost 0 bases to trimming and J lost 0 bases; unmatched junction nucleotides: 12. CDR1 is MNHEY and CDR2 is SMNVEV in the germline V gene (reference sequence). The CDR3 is CASSLSPPWDRPSTDTQYF. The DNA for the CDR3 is TGTGCCAGCAGTTTATCCCCGCCGTGGGACAGACCTAGCACAGATACGCAGTATTTT.

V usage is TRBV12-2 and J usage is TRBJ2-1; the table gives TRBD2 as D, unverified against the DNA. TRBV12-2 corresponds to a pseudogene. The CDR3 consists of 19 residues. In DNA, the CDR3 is TGTGCAAGTCGCTCCCCCGGGACTAGCGGGGCGAAGCTCTACAATGAGCAGTTCTTC. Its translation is CASRSPGTSGAKLYNEQFF.

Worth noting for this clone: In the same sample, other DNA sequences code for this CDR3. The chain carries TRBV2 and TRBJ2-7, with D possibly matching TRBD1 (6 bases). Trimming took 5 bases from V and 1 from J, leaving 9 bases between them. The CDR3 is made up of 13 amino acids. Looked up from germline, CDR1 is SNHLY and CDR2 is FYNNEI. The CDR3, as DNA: TGTGCCAGCAGTCGGACAGTTTCCTACGAGCAGTACTTC. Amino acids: CASSRTVSYEQYF.

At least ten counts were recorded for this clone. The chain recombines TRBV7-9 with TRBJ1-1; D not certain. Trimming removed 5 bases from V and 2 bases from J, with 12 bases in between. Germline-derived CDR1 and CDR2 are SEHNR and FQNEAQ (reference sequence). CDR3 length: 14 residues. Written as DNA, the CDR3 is TGTGCCAGCAGCCTTTCGGGAGTCAACACTGAAGCTTTCTTT. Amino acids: CASSLSGVNTEAFF.

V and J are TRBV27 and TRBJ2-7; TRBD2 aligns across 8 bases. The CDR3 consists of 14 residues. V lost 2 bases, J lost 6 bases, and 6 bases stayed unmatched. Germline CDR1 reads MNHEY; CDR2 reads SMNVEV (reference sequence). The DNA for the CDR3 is TGTGCCAGCAGTTTAACCGGGGGGGCAGTCGAGCAGTACTTC. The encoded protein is CASSLTGGAVEQYF.

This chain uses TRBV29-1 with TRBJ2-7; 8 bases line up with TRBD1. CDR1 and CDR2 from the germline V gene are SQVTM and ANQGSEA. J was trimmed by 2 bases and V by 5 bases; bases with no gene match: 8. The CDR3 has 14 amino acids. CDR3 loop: CSVPPRTGTYEQYF. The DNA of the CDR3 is TGCAGCGTTCCACCCCGGACAGGGACCTACGAGCAGTACTTC.

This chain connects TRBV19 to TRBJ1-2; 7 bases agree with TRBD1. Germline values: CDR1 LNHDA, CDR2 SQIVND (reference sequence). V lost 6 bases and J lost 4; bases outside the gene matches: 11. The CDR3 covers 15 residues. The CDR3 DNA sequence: TGTGCCAGTAGCCCCCTGGACAGGTACAGCTATGGCTACACCTTC. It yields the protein CASSPLDRYSYGYTF.

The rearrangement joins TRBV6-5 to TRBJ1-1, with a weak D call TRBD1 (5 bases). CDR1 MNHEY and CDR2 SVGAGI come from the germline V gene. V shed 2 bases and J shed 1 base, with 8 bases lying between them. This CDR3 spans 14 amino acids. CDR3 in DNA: TGTGCCAGCAGTTACAGTCAGGGGAACACTGAAGCTTTCTTT. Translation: CASSYSQGNTEAFF.

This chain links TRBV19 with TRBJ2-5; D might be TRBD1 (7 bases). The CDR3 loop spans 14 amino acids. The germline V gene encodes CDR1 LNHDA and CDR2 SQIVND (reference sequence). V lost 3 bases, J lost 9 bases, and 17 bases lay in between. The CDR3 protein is CASSMQGRGVAQYF. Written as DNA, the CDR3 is TGTGCCAGTAGTATGCAGGGCAGGGGGGTGGCCCAGTACTTC.

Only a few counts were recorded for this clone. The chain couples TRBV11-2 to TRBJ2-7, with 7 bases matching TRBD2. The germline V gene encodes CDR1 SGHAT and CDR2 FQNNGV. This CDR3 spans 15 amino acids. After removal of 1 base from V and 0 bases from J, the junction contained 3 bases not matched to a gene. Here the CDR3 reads CASSLVGTTSYEQYF. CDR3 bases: TGTGCCAGCAGCTTAGTCGGGACTACCTCCTACGAGCAGTACTTC.

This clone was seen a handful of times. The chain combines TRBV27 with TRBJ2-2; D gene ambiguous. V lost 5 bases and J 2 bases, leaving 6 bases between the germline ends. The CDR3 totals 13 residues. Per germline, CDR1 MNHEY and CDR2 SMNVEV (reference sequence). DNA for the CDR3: TGTGCCAGCAGTAACTACAACACCGGGGAGCTGTTTTTT. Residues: CASSNYNTGELFF.

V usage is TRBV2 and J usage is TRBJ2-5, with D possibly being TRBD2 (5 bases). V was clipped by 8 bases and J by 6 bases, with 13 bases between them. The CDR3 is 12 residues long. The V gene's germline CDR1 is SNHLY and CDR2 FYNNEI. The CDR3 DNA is TGTGCCAGCCTAGGGAGTTCGAAGACCCAGTACTTC. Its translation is CASLGSSKTQYF.

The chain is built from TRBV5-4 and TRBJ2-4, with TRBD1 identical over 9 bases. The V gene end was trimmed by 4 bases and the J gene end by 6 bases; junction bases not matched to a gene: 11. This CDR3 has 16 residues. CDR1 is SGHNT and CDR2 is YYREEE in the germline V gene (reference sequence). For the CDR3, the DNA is TGTGCCAGCAGCAAAACCGGGACAGGGACGGTAAACATTCAGTACTTC. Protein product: CASSKTGTGTVNIQYF.

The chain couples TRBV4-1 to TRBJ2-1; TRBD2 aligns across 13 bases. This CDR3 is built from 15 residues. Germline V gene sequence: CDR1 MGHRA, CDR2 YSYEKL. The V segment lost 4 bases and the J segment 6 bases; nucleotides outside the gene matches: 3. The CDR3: CASSLTSGGANEQFF. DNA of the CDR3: TGCGCCAGCAGCCTTACTAGCGGGGGGGCCAATGAGCAGTTCTTC.

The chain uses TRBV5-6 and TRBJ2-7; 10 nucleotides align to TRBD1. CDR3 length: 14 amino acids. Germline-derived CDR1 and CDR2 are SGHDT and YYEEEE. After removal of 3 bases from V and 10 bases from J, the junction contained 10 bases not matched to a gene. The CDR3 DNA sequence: TGTGCCAGCAGCTCCGGGACAGGGGATATCCTCCAGTACTTC. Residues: CASSSGTGDILQYF. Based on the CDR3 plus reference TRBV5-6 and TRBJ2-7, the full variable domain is DAGVTQSPTHLIKTRGQQVTLRCSPKSGHDTVSWYQQALGQGPQFIFQYYEEEERQRGNFPDRFSGHQFPNYSSELNVNALLLGDSALYLCASSSGTGDILQYFGPGTRLTVT.

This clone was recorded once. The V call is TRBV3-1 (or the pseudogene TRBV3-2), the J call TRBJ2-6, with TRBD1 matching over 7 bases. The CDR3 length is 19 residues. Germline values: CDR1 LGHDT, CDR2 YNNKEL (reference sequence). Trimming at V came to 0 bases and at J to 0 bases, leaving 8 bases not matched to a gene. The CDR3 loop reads CASSQESGQLPSGANVLTF. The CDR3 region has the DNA TGTGCCAGCAGCCAAGAGTCGGGACAGCTTCCCTCTGGGGCCAACGTCCTGACTTTC.

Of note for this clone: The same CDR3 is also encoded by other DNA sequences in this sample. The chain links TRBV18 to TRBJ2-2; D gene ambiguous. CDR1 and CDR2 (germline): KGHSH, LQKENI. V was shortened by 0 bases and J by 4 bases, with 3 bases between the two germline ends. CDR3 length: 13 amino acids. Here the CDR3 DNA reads TGTGCCAGCTCACCACCTAGCACCGGGGAGCTGTTTTTT. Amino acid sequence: CASSPPSTGELFF.